The T cell receptor beta chain described here comes from a study of blood T cells in healthy people across ages. Study observations and caveats: It was found that TCR beta diversity correlated strongly with the percentage of naive T cells.

The second PCR ran about 6 to 12 cycles with a sample-barcoded 5' primer and J-beta primers. TCRdb itself ran the 5' RACE reads through MiXCR, one entry per CDR3 protein. The sample holds 600,000 to 1,000,000 distinct CDR3 sequences, around 25% seen once. This clonotype was seen repeatedly, ten times or more. The antigen is not known. The CDR3 sequence is 16 residues long. CDR1 MDHEN and CDR2 SYDVKM come from the germline V gene. These data were also filed under a second study, of T cells of mothers and their children. This second study notes: Reads recorded for TCR beta CDR3 numbered over 8.5 million per mother and several million per child.

The chain combines TRBV28 with TRBJ2-5, with TRBD2 matching 10 bases. Near its end, the DNA agrees better with TRBJ2-1, so the J call may be wrong. The source material was blood. The source of this sequence is a boy aged 5-17 years in good health. The CDR3 bases are TGTGCCAGCAGTCGCGGGACTAGCGAGAATTACAATGAGCAGTTCTTC. It specifies CASSRGTSENYNEQFF.